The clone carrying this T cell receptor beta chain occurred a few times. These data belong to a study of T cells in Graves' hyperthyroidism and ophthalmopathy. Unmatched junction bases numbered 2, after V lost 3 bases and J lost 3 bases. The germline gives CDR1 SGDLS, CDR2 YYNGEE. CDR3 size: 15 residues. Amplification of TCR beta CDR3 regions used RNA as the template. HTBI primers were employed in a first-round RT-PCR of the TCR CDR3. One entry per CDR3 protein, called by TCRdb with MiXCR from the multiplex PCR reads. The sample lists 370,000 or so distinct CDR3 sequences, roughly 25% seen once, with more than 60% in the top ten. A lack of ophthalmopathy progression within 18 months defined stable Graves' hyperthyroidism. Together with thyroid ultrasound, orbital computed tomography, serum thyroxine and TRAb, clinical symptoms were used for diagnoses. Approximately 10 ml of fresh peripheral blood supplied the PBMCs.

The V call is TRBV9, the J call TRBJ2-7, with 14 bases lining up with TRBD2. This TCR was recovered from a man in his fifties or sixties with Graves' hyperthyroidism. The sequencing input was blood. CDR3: CASSAGLAGDYEQYF. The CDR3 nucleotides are TGTGCCAGCAGCGCGGGACTAGCGGGAGACTACGAGCAGTACTTC.